Below, one TCR beta chain is given with its context. The clone's antigen remains unknown. Base qualities were left out, and no much larger clone turns up one base away. Library prep was done by the immunoSEQ multiplex PCR assay. The multiplex PCR relied on a mix of 60 forward primers for TCR Vbeta segments and 13 reverse primers for TCR Jbeta segments. The CDR3 region of rearranged TCR beta genes was amplified from genomic DNA by a multiplex PCR assay. The amplified TCR beta libraries were sequenced on the Illumina HiSeq System as 87-base-pair reads. The authors' pipeline ran thus. In a later analysis, 70 million to 95 million unique TCR beta chains were counted across the approximately 620 repertoires, and roughly 10 million of these chains were shared by at least two donors. A nearest-neighbor algorithm error-corrected the raw reads and collapsed the reads into unique sequences, merging closely related sequences to remove PCR and sequencing errors. To assign V, D and J gene segments, CDR3 sequences were aligned to IMGT reference sequences. For a sequence to be retained, a match of at least six nucleotides to both a V gene segment and a J gene segment was required. Rearrangements were called productive when the CDR3 lacked stop codons and stayed in frame with V and J; all others were non-productive. Following IMGT convention, CDR3 was defined as the stretch from the second conserved V-encoded cysteine up to the conserved J-encoded phenylalanine. The earlier analysis of approximately 590 of the donors excluded any sequence lacking an unambiguous match to a single V gene segment. An earlier analysis of 450 to 650 of the donors called V segments functional above 56.7% productive rearrangements and segregating when the between-donor standard deviation exceeded 5%. To diagnose cytomegalovirus status from the catalog of TCR beta chain sequences, a statistical classification framework was built. In a later analysis, V and J genes were assigned by comparing TCR nucleotide sequences against IMGT/GENE-DB human TR gene sequences. In a later analysis, CDR3 sequences and most-parsimonious VDJ recombination scenarios were assigned using the TCRdist pipeline. A later analysis defined each TCR beta chain by its CDR3 amino acid sequence plus V-gene family, and excluded reads lacking a unique V-gene family. To address suspected cross-contamination and a sequencing artifact, a later analysis removed around 590 highly shared, low-generation-probability nucleotide sequences. In a later analysis, a clonal expansion index for each public chain was calculated from normalized within-repertoire ranks of inferred template counts. A later analysis computed generation probabilities with a VDJ recombination model fitted to out-of-frame rearrangements, and checked the results against IGoR. In a later analysis, TCR-TCR, TCR-HLA and TCR-CMV co-occurrence was scored with hypergeometric tests, and a repertoire-size bias correction was applied to TCR pairs. False discovery rates were estimated in a later analysis by permuting HLA or CMV assignments 20 times. A later analysis grouped co-occurring TCRs with DBSCAN, adding TCRdist sequence similarity when clustering within HLA-allele-positive subsets. Repertoires with fewer than 30,000 or more than 120,000 public chains were left out of co-occurrence clustering, as were about five repertoires with anomalous nucleotide sharing. Imported from immuneACCESS, the table was reduced by TCRdb to in-frame sequences with V and J called. These copies leave out some clones; in studies compared against another copy, an unresolved V gene accounts for under half, and the cause of the remainder is not known. The V and J calls and the clone size are those of that table, but D and trimming were determined from the DNA. The sample has roughly 63,000 clones on record, roughly 80% of them singletons. Under 30% of the sample comes from the top ten.

These data come from a study of cytomegalovirus exposure and HLA in healthy donors (dated by TCRdb to 2016 to 2017). In terms of the full investigation: An earlier analysis of roughly 500 of the donors reported about 280 Gb of sequence data and some 110 million unique TCR beta sequences obtained from some 170 million T cells. Because of strong linkage in the cohort, a handful of DR-DQ haplotypes were treated as single units for association and clustering. A later analysis re-analyzed previously published TCR beta repertoires from hundreds of donors and added high-resolution HLA genotyping to study TCR occurrence patterns. The T cell repertoires of about 700 subjects were profiled by immunosequencing and related to cytomegalovirus serostatus. An early release covering over 500 HLA-typed donors comprised about 320 gigabases of sequencing data and tens of millions of unique TCR sequences. HLA typing covered class I and class II loci at four-digit resolution. Of the 398 genotyped donors, roughly 85% fell in the genetic ancestry cluster associated with self-reported Caucasian donors. The study was designed to test whether signatures of past pathogen exposure could be identified by cataloging public T cell receptors. All discovery cohort repertoires had been generated using a single sequencing platform. The number of typed donors differed by locus: roughly 620-630 for A, B, C, DRB1 and DQB1; some 540 for DQA1; 606 for DPA1; and around 450 for DPB1. An earlier analysis of more than 450 of the donors used high-throughput TCR beta sequencing to judge whether each TCR beta V gene segment behaved as functional or pseudogenic. To predict cytomegalovirus infection status, the study combined high-throughput TCR immunosequencing, statistical association of individual TCRs with disease status, and machine learning. Donor age, sex, ethnicity and CMV serostatus were compiled together with the repertoire data. The later analysis used no new phenotypic data to find candidate immune exposures, relying instead on TCR beta sequences and their occurrence across donors. A separate validation cohort of 90 to 150 different subjects was used in addition to the approximately 640-subject first cohort. Among roughly 400 genotyped donors of the cohort, an average of approximately 240,000 unique TCR beta nucleotide sequences were sequenced per donor, 15% to 20% of them non-productive. In a later genetic analysis, genome-wide SNP genotypes for about three fifths of the roughly 670 donors were used, and that subset was treated as a discovery cohort. Overall study outcomes, separate from this receptor: An association between a missense DCLRE1C variant and V-gene and J-gene trimming of TCR beta chains was found in a later genetic analysis and replicated in an independent cohort. In vitro tests confirmed that a few of the cytomegalovirus-associated TCR beta chains recognize cytomegalovirus antigens. In a later analysis, the rate of TCR association differed among HLA loci, with DRB1 alleles having the most associated TCRs and HLA-C alleles having the fewest. A cluster of highly shared sequence variants was judged likely to represent a technical artifact of the sequencing pipeline. In a later analysis, more than 15,000 TCR beta sequences were associated with specific HLA alleles at a false discovery rate of 0.05. In an earlier analysis of some 500 of the donors, most TCR beta V segments were observed in productive rearrangements about 87% or about 30% of the time, broadly matching IMGT annotations. A later analysis found that most CMV-associated TCR beta chains appeared HLA-restricted, with HLA associations seemingly driven largely by CMV exposure. The presence/absence analyses assumed that sequencing depth was roughly uniform across donors, and that assumption may not be true. A further reported finding was that TCR beta sequences accurately predicted the HLA-A and HLA-B alleles for most subjects in the first cohort. In a later analysis, HLA-associated TCR beta chains were found to be more clonally expanded and to have lower generation probabilities than equally common non-associated chains. In a later genetic analysis, fewer N-insertions in productive TCRs were reported among donors in an Asian-associated ancestry cluster than the approximately 670-donor mean. The authors suggested that the approach could potentially be generalized to other disease states and immunological phenotypes. According to a later analysis, parvovirus B19, influenza, CMV and Epstein-Barr virus appeared linked to several top co-occurrence clusters. For the cohort, immune exposure information was limited to CMV serostatus. The earlier analysis of about 600 of the donors excluded some 15 rarely observed V segments, including chromosome 9 orphons, because counts were too low. Because the 87-base-pair reads could not distinguish some IMGT-functional V segments, including TRBV6-2 and TRBV6-3, those segments were excluded. The study gave a list of about 170 TCR beta chains associated with cytomegalovirus. Only TCR beta chains were sequenced in this cohort, and the absence of alpha or paired-chain data limited detectable features. Correlated functional status among segregating V segments might be attributable to linkage disequilibrium, but an unknown experimental factor could not be ruled out. Strong co-occurrence of HLA alleles, especially DR and DQ, made assigning TCR associations to individual alleles difficult. Most TCR sequences were seen in very few donors, while some public TCRs were found in many individuals. Cytomegalovirus status was reported to be diagnosed by the classifier with high specificity and sensitivity in both the original and validation cohorts. Because some donors lacked HLA typing at each locus, the association tests relied only on the typed subset.

Inclusive of the bounding cysteine and phenylalanine, the CDR3 is 14 residues long. Only the CDR3 region is kept as DNA, spanning 42 bases read in frame from base 1. CDR1 ENHRY and CDR2 SYGVKD are derived from the germline V gene. The V end gives up 4 bases and the J end 4 bases, leaving 5 bases in the junction not matched to a gene. In total, 500 to 700 healthy bone marrow donors made up the cohort. At the time of sampling, all cohort members were nominally healthy, though unrecorded immune exposures were likely present. The donor was CMV seropositive and belonged to the group of 270 or so seropositive cohort members. Every donor gave a peripheral blood sample, and the peripheral blood mononuclear cells from that sample were used for TCR beta sequencing. Genomic DNA was extracted from the blood cell samples with the Qiagen DNeasy Blood Extraction Kit.

The clonotype was recovered from a woman aged 40 to 50 in good health and CMV-seropositive. This receptor chain uses TRBV10-3 and TRBJ2-3, with 7 bases aligning to TRBD1. The sequenced sample was PBMCs. CDR3 reads: CAISGGGAPDTQYF. The nucleotide sequence reads as follows: TGTGCCATCAGTGGAGGGGGCGCGCCAGATACGCAGTATTTT.